These T cell receptor beta chains were read from a single sample in a study of cytomegalovirus exposure and HLA in healthy donors. Repertoires were generated with immunoSEQ multiplex PCR, while TCRdb's copy carries only in-frame clones and drops some. The data contain some 89,000 clones, 80% to 90% of them singletons. Input material: PBMCs. These receptors were taken from a young woman in good health and CMV-seronegative. Both conserved end residues are part of each CDR3. A D gene is named only where the DNA matches it firmly. A clone size is listed for some rows: how often the clone was seen (once, few, many), or a class if it is expanded.

j_call clone_size v_call d_call cdr3_aa cdr3_nt
TRBJ2-7 . TRBV29-1 . CSVSGGGPYEQYF TGCAGCGTTTCGGGCGGAGGCCCCTACGAGCAGTACTTC
TRBJ2-1 . TRBV10-3 TRBD2 CAISESEGGTYNEQFF TGTGCCATCAGTGAGTCGGAGGGAGGGACCTACAATGAGCAGTTCTTC
TRBJ2-7 . TRBV2 . CASSSGGTGAYEQYF TGTGCCAGCAGCTCAGGCGGGACGGGGGCCTACGAGCAGTACTTC
TRBJ1-1 few TRBV25-1 . CASSEFSRTWTEAFF TGTGCCAGCAGTGAATTCTCGCGGACATGGACTGAAGCTTTCTTT
TRBJ2-1 . TRBV19 TRBD2 CASSIRHSGRGYNEQFF TGTGCCAGTAGTATAAGACATAGCGGGAGGGGTTACAATGAGCAGTTCTTC
TRBJ2-7 . TRBV7-9 . CSSSSLSIGGGSPNVEQYF TGTTCCAGCAGCTCCCTTAGTATAGGCGGCGGGTCCCCCAATGTGGAGCAGTACTTC
TRBJ2-1 . TRBV4-1 TRBD2 CASSTQLAGVSYNEQFF TGCGCCAGCAGCACACAACTAGCGGGAGTTTCCTACAATGAGCAGTTCTTC
TRBJ2-7 . TRBV27 . CASSFQTVSSPREQYF TGTGCCAGCAGTTTCCAAACAGTGAGCTCACCTCGCGAGCAGTACTTC
TRBJ2-5 . TRBV7-9 TRBD2 CASSPRSGRAGETQYF TGTGCCAGCAGCCCTAGGAGCGGGAGGGCGGGGGAGACCCAGTACTTC
TRBJ2-7 . TRBV23-1 TRBD2 CASRPLAGRLISYEQYF TGCGCCAGCAGACCCCTAGCGGGCCGCCTAATCTCCTACGAGCAGTACTTC
TRBJ2-2 . TRBV4-1 TRBD1 CASSLEQGTGELFF TGCGCCAGCAGCCTGGAACAGGGGACCGGGGAGCTGTTTTTT
TRBJ2-7 . TRBV2 . CASSLYTYEQYF TGTGCCAGCAGTTTATATACCTACGAGCAGTACTTC
TRBJ2-7 . TRBV9 . CASSTRGQNSYEQYF TGTGCCAGCAGCACCCGGGGACAAAACTCCTACGAGCAGTACTTC
TRBJ2-7 . TRBV18 TRBD2 CASSPSERGLRGQYF TGTGCCAGCTCCCCCTCAGAGCGGGGTCTACGAGGGCAGTACTTC
TRBJ2-1 once TRBV5-8 . CASSSLPRQRNEQFF TGTGCCAGCAGCTCACTCCCCCGACAGCGAAATGAGCAGTTCTTC
TRBJ2-1 . TRBV27 . CASSLFFVSSYNEQFF TGTGCCAGCAGTTTATTTTTCGTGAGCTCCTACAATGAGCAGTTCTTC
TRBJ2-3 . TRBV14 . CASSYRERRDTQYF TGTGCCAGCAGCTACCGGGAGAGAAGAGATACGCAGTATTTT
TRBJ2-3 . TRBV5-1 TRBD2 CASSFGLAGSTDTQYF TGCGCCAGCAGCTTTGGACTAGCGGGGAGCACAGATACGCAGTATTTT
TRBJ1-6 . TRBV7-2 . CASSFNRPPGSPLHF TGTGCCAGCAGCTTTAACCGGCCGCCGGGGTCACCCCTCCACTTT
TRBJ2-1 . TRBV28 TRBD2 CASSLFSGGLHEQFF TGTGCCAGCAGTTTATTCAGCGGGGGGCTACATGAGCAGTTCTTC
TRBJ2-5 . TRBV29-1 . CSVVPSGAQYF TGCAGCGTTGTTCCCTCCGGGGCCCAGTACTTC
TRBJ2-7 once TRBV18 TRBD1 CASSPRDRVPYEQYF TGTGCCAGCTCACCCCGGGACAGGGTACCCTACGAGCAGTACTTC
TRBJ1-2 . TRBV10-2 . CASLPEADTNYGYTF TGCGCCAGCCTCCCCGAGGCAGATACTAACTATGGCTACACCTTC
TRBJ2-3 once TRBV21-1 . CASSNDTTSGTSDTQYF TGTGCCAGCAGCAACGACACGACTAGCGGGACCTCAGATACGCAGTATTTT
TRBJ2-1 . TRBV9 TRBD2 CASNRLAGHNEQFF TGTGCCAGCAATCGGCTAGCGGGACACAATGAGCAGTTCTTC
TRBJ2-3 . TRBV28 . CATSAGRDTDTQYF TGTGCCACCTCTGCGGGGCGGGACACAGATACGCAGTATTTT
TRBJ2-1 . TRBV10-1 . CATAWDIYNEQFF TGCGCCACCGCGTGGGACATCTACAATGAGCAGTTCTTC
TRBJ1-5 . TRBV28 . CASSTIRPLFSNQPQHF TGTGCCAGCAGTACTATCCGCCCTCTCTTTAGCAATCAGCCCCAGCATTTT
TRBJ2-1 . TRBV27 . CASSSIYNEQFF TGTGCCAGCAGTTCCATCTACAATGAGCAGTTCTTC
TRBJ2-5 . TRBV29-1 TRBD2 CSVTSVLAGRETQYF TGCAGCGTAACCTCAGTTTTAGCGGGAAGGGAGACCCAGTACTTC
TRBJ2-5 . TRBV6-5 TRBD1 CASSYQTGGAETQYF TGTGCCAGCAGTTACCAGACAGGGGGCGCAGAGACCCAGTACTTC
TRBJ2-1 . TRBV30 TRBD2 CAWRTGTRGYNEQFF TGTGCCTGGAGAACCGGGACTAGAGGATACAATGAGCAGTTCTTC
TRBJ2-7 . TRBV4-2 . CASSRPDNRALYEQYF TGTGCCAGCAGCCGGCCGGACAACAGGGCATTGTACGAGCAGTACTTC
TRBJ2-5 . TRBV7-9 . CASSTSSGEGGARQYF TGTGCCAGCAGCACCTCCTCCGGGGAGGGGGGGGCGAGGCAGTACTTC
TRBJ2-7 . TRBV7-9 TRBD1 CASSEQGAFYEQYF TGTGCCAGCAGCGAACAGGGGGCTTTCTACGAGCAGTACTTC
TRBJ2-6 . TRBV13 . CASSFVRRTAGANVLTF TGTGCCAGCAGCTTTGTCCGCAGGACTGCTGGGGCCAACGTCCTGACTTTC
TRBJ2-1 . TRBV5-6 TRBD2 CASSLRSGKVEQFF TGTGCCAGCAGCTTGCGTAGCGGGAAAGTTGAGCAGTTCTTC
TRBJ1-3 . TRBV30 . CAWSGTAGNTIYF TGTGCCTGGAGTGGGACAGCTGGAAACACCATATATTTT
TRBJ2-2 . TRBV18 TRBD2 CASSPPGLAGGPRTGELFF TGTGCCAGCTCACCACCGGGACTAGCGGGAGGGCCGAGGACCGGGGAGCTGTTTTTT
TRBJ1-4 . TRBV2 . CAIRRSNEKLFF TGTGCCATCAGACGGTCTAATGAAAAACTGTTTTTT
TRBJ2-2 . TRBV7-9 TRBD2 CASSKGGLAGTGELFF TGTGCCAGCAGCAAAGGGGGACTAGCCGGTACCGGGGAGCTGTTTTTT
TRBJ2-5 . TRBV7-9 . CASSSSRTPKETQYF TGTGCCAGCAGCTCATCGAGGACTCCTAAAGAGACCCAGTACTTC
TRBJ1-5 . TRBV6-5 . CASRSFDSSNQPQHF TGTGCCAGCAGGTCCTTCGACTCTAGCAATCAGCCCCAGCATTTT
TRBJ1-5 . TRBV6-1 TRBD1 CASSGTGIQPQHF TGTGCCAGCTCAGGGACAGGGATTCAGCCCCAGCATTTT
TRBJ1-1 once TRBV5-1 TRBD1 CASSSDRAPEAFF TGCGCCAGCAGCTCGGACAGGGCCCCTGAAGCTTTCTTT